The clone carrying this T cell receptor beta chain was found a few times. Its antigen is unidentified. TCRdb called the reads again in MiXCR, with one record for every CDR3 protein. The sample contains 450,000 to 600,000 distinct CDR3 sequences, 25% to 35% of which appear only once. The record originates from a study of T cell repertoires in cytomegalovirus infection. Background on the study: Use of recently identified HLA-C-restricted and well-studied HLA-B-restricted CMV epitopes was part of the study. Both a matching HLA type and CMV infection were indicated by public TCR beta signatures.

General study points: Frequencies of public TCR beta families were cumulated, and this identified carriers of CMV plus the relevant HLA. Ex vivo responses were dominated by HLA-C-restricted CMV-specific TCR beta clonotypes.

V gave up 1 base and J gave up 8 bases, with 9 bases separating them. The germline V gene encodes CDR1 SEHNR and CDR2 FQNEAQ (reference sequence). The CDR3 loop spans 13 amino acids. The TCR originated in a human donor in good health (CMV status not recorded). Some clones in this sample may be carry-over from other donors' samples. V is TRBV7-9 and J is TRBJ2-4; D is unclear. Source: cultured PBMCs, taken from culture after CMV antigen stimulation. This chain's CDR3 is CASSLVGSDIQYF. CDR3 coding DNA: TGTGCCAGCAGCTTAGTGGGTTCCGACATTCAGTACTTC.